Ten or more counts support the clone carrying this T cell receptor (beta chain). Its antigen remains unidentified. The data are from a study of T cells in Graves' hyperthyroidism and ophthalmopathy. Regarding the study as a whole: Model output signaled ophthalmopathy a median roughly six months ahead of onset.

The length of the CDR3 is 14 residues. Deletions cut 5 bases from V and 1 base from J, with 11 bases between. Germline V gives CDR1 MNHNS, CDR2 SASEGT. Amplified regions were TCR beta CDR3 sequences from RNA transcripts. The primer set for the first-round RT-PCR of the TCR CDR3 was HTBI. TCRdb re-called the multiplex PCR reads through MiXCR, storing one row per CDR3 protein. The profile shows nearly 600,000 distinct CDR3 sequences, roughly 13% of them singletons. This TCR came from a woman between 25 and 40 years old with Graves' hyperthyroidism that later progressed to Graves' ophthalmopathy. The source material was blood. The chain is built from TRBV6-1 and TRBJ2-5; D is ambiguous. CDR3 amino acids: CASSSPRFQETQYF. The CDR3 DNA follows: TGTGCCAGCAGTTCGCCACGATTCCAAGAGACCCAGTACTTC.